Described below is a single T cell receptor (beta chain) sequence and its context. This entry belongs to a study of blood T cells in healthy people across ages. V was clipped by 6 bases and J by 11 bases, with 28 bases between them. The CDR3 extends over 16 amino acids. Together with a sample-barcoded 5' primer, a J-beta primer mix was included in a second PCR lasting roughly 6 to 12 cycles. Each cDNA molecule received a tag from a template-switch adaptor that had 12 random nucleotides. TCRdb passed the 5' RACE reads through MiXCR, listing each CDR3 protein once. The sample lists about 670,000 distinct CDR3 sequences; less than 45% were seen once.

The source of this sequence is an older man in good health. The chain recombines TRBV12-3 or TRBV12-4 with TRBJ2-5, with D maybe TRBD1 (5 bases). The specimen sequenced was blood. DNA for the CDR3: TGTGCCAGCAGGCTTTCAGAGGCAATGTGGGGCAATGAGCAGTACTTC. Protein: CASRLSEAMWGNEQYF.